This T cell receptor beta chain was recorded in a study of blood T cell repertoires in COVID-19. About the study: PBMCs, B-cell-depleted T cells, or T cells provided the cDNA or gDNA that made up the material.

Trimming removed 1 base from V and 4 bases from J, with 9 bases in between. This CDR3 spans 14 amino acids. Looked up from germline, CDR1 is SGHNT and CDR2 is YYREEE (reference sequence). The sample holds one count of this clone. The data were produced by immunoSEQ multiplex PCR, yet TCRdb's version contains in-frame clones alone and is incomplete. Among 380,000 or so clones listed, over 65% were seen once. Sequencing input: peripheral blood. This rearrangement joins TRBV5-4 to TRBJ2-1; D is uncertain. The source of this sequence is a human donor with acute or convalescent COVID-19. The donor label of this sample is uncertain. This CDR3 reads CASSLPDFYNEQFF. The CDR3 DNA follows: TGTGCCAGCAGCTTGCCCGACTTTTACAATGAGCAGTTCTTC.